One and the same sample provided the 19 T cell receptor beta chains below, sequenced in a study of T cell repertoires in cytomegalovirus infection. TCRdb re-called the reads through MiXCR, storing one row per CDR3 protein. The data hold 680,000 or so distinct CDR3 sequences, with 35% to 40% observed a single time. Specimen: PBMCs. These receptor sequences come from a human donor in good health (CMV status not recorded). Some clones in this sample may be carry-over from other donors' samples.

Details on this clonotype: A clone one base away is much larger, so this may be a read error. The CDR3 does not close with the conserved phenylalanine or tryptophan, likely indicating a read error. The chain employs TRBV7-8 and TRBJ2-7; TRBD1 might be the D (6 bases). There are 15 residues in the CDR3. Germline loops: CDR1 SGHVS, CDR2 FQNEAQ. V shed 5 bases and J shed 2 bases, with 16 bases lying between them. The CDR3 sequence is CASSPRRGSTYEQYL. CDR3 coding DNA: TGTGCCAGCAGCCCCCGCAGGGGCTCCACCTACGAGCAGTACTTA.

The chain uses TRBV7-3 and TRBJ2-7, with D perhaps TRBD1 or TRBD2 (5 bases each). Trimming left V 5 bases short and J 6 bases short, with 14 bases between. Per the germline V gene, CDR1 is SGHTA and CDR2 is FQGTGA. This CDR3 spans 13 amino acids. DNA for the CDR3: TGTGCCAGCAGCCCGACGTCCGGGGCCGAGCAGTACTTC. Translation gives CASSPTSGAEQYF. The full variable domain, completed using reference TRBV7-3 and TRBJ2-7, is GAGVSQTPSNKVTEKGKYVELRCDPISGHTALYWYRQSLGQGPEFLIYFQGTGAADDSGLPNDRFFAVRPEGSVSTLKIQRTERGDSAVYLCASSPTSGAEQYFGPGTRLTVT.

The CDR3 is CSASRTGGPYEQYF. Written as DNA, the CDR3 is TGCAGTGCTAGCAGGACAGGGGGCCCCTACGAGCAGTACTTC. This chain links TRBV20-1 with TRBJ2-7; 11 bases fit TRBD1. The V segment lost 3 bases and the J segment 2 bases; nucleotides outside the gene matches: 3. The germline gives CDR1 DFQATT, CDR2 SNEGSKA (reference sequence). This CDR3 has 14 amino acids.

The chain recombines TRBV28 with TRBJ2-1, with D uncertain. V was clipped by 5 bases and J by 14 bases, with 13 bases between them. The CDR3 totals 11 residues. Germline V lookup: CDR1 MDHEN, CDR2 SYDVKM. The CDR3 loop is CASSNRRVKFF. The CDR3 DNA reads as TGTGCCAGCAGTAACCGCCGGGTGAAGTTCTTC.

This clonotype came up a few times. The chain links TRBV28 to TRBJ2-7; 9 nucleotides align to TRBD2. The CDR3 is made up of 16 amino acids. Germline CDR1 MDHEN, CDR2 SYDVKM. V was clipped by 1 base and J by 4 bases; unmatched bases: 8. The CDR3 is CASSLSPSGTSYEQYF. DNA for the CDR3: TGTGCCAGCAGTTTATCCCCTAGCGGGACCTCGTACGAGCAGTACTTC. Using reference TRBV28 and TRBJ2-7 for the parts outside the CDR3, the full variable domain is DVKVTQSSRYLVKRTGEKVFLECVQDMDHENMFWYRQDPGLGLRLIYFSYDVKMKEKGDIPEGYSVSREKKERFSLILESASTNQTSMYLCASSLSPSGTSYEQYFGPGTRLTVT.

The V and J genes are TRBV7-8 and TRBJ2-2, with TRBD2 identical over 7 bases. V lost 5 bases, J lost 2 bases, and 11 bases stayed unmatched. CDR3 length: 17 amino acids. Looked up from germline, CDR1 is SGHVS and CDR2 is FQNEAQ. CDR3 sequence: CASSPILGRGNTGELFF. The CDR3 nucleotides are TGTGCCAGCAGCCCCATTCTGGGGAGGGGAAACACCGGGGAGCTGTTTTTT.

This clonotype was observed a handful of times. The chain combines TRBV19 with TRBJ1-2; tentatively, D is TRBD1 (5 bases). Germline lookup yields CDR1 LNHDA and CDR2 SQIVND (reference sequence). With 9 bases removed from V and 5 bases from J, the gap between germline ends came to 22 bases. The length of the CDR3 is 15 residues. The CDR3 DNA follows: TGTGCCAGCAGCCCCTCCCTCAGACAGATATATGGCTACACCTTC. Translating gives CASSPSLRQIYGYTF.

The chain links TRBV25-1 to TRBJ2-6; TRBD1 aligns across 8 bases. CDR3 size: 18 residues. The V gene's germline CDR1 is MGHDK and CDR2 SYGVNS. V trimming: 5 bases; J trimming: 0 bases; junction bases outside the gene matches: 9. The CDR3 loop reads CASSPPGTGGSGANVLTF. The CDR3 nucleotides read TGTGCCAGCAGTCCGCCCGGGACAGGAGGCTCTGGGGCCAACGTCCTGACTTTC.

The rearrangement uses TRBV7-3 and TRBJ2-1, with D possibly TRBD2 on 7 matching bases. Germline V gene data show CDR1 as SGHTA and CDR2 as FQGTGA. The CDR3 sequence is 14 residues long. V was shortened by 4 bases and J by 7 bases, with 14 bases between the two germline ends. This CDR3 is CASSSGRGGNEQFF. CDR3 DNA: TGTGCCAGCAGCTCCGGCAGGGGAGGGAATGAGCAGTTCTTC. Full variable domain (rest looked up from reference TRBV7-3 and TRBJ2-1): GAGVSQTPSNKVTEKGKYVELRCDPISGHTALYWYRQSLGQGPEFLIYFQGTGAADDSGLPNDRFFAVRPEGSVSTLKIQRTERGDSAVYLCASSSGRGGNEQFFGPGTRLTVL.

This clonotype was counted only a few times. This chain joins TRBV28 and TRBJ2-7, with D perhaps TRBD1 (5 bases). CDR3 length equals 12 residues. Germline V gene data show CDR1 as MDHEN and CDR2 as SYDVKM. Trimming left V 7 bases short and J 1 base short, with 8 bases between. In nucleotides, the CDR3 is TGTGCCAGCATGGGGCCGTCCTACGAGCAGTACTTC. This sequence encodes CASMGPSYEQYF.

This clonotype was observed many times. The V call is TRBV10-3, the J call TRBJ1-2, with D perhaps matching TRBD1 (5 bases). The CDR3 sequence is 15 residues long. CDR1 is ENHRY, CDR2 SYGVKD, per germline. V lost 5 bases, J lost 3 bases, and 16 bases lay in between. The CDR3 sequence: CAISNPGAGDYGYTF. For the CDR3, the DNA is TGTGCCATCAGTAACCCTGGGGCAGGTGACTATGGCTACACCTTC.

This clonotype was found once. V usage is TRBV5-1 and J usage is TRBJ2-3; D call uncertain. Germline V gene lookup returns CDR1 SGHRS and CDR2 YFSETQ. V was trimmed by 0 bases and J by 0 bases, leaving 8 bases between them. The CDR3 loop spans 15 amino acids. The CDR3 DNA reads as TGCGCCAGCAGCTTGGCCCCCATCAGCACAGATACGCAGTATTTT. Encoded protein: CASSLAPISTDTQYF.

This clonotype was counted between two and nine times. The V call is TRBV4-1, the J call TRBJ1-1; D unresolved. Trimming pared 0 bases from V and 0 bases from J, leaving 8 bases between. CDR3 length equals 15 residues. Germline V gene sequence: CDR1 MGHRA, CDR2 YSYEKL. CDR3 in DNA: TGCGCCAGCAGCCAAGATTGGCACATGAACACTGAAGCTTTCTTT. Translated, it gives CASSQDWHMNTEAFF.

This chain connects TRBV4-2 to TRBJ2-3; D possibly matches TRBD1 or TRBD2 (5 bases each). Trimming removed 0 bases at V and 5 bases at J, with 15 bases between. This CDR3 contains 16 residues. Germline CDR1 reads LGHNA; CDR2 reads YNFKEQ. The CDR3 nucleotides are TGTGCCAGCAGCCAAGAGGGGGTAGAGGTGGGAGATACGCAGTATTTT. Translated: CASSQEGVEVGDTQYF.

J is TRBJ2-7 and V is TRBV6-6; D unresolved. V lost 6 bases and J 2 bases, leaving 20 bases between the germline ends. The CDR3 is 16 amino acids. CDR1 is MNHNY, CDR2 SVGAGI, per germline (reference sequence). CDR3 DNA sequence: TGTGCCAGCAGCCCCGTCAAGGTTTCAGCCCCCTACGAGCAGTACTTC. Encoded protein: CASSPVKVSAPYEQYF.

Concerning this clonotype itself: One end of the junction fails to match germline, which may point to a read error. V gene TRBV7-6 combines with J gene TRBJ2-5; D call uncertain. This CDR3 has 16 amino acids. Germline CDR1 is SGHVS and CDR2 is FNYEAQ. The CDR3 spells CASSLGMAGFQETQYF. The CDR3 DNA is TGTGCTAGCAGCTTAGGAATGGCAGGCTTCCAAGAGACCCAGTACTTC. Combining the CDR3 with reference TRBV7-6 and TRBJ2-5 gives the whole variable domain GAGVSQSPRYKVTKRGQDVALRCDPISGHVSLYWYRQALGQGPEFLTYFNYEAQQDKSGLPNDRFSAERPEGSISTLTIQRTEQRDSAMYRCASSLGMAGFQETQYFGPGTRLLVL.

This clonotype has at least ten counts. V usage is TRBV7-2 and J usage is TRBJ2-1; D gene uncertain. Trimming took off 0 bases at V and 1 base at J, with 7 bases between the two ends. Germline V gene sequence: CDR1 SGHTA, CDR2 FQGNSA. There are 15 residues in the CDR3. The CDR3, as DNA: TGTGCCAGCAGCTTAGCCATAAAGTCCTACAATGAGCAGTTCTTC. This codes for CASSLAIKSYNEQFF.

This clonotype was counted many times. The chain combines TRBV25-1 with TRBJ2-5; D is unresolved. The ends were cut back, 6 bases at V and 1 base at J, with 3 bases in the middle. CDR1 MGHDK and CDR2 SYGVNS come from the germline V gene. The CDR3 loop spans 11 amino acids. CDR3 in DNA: TGTGCCAGCAGCGTCCAAGAGACCCAGTACTTC. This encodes CASSVQETQYF.

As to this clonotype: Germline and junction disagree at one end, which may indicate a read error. CDR3 region: CATSHPNQETQYF. Written as DNA, the CDR3 is TGTGCCACCAGTCATCCCAACCAGGAGACCCAGTACTTC. The chain is built from TRBV24-1 and TRBJ2-5; D gene ambiguous. The CDR3 has 13 residues. Germline CDR1 and CDR2: KGHDR and SFDVKD.